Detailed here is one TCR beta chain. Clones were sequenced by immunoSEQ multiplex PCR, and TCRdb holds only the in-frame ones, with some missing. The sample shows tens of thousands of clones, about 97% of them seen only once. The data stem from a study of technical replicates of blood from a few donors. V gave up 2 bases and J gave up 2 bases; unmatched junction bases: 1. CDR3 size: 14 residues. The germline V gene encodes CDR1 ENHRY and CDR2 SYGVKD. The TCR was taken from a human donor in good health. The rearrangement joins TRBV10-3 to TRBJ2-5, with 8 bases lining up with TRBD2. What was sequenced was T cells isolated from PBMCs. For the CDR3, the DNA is TGTGCCATCAGTGAGACTAGCGGACAAGAGACCCAGTACTTC. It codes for CAISETSGQETQYF.